This T cell receptor (beta chain) was recorded in a study of blood T cell repertoires in COVID-19. Germline V gene sequence: CDR1 LNHDA, CDR2 SQIVND (reference sequence). Trimming cost V 1 base and J 10 bases; bases outside gene matches: 10. The CDR3 has 16 amino acids. The method was immunoSEQ multiplex PCR; TCRdb's version includes in-frame clones alone and lacks a portion of them. Of 180,000 or so clones listed, around 81% were seen once; the top ten hold 6% to 8%. Recruits, aged roughly 18 to 100 years, lived in approximately 26 US areas. Cohort assignment relied on participant-reported clinical history.

The sequenced sample was PBMCs or T cells enriched from blood (not recorded which). This sequence joins TRBV19 and TRBJ1-6, with 7 bases that match TRBD1. The clonotype was recovered from a man aged 35 to 55 who had recovered from COVID-19. The CDR3 reads CASSIVGGTGESPLHF. The CDR3 bases are TGTGCCAGTAGTATAGTTGGGGGCACAGGGGAATCACCCCTCCACTTT.